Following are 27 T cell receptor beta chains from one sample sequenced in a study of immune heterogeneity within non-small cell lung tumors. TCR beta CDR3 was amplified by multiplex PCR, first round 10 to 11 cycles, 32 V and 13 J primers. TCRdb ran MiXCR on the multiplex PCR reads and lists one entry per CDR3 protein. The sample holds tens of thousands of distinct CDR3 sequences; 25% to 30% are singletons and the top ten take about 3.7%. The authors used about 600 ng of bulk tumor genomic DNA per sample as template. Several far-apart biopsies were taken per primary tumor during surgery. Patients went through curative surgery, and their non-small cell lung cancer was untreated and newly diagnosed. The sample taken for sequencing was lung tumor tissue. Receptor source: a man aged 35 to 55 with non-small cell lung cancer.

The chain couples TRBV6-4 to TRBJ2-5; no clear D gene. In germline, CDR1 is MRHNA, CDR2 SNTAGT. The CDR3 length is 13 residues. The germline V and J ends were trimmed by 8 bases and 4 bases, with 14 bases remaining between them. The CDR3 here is CASSKEYRETQYF. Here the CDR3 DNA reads TGTGCCAGCTCTAAAGAGTACCGAGAGACCCAGTACTTC.

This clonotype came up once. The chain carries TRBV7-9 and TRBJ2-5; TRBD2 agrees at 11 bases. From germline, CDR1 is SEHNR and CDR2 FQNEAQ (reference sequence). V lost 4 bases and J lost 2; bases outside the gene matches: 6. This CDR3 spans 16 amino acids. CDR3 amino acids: CASSSGLAAPQETQYF. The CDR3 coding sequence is TGTGCCAGCAGCTCGGGACTAGCGGCCCCTCAAGAGACCCAGTACTTC.

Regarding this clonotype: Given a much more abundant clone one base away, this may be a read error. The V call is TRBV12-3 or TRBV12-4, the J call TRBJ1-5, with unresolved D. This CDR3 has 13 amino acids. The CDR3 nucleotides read TGTGACAGCAGCATCGATCGCGGCCAGCCCCAGCATTTT. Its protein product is CDSSIDRGQPQHF.

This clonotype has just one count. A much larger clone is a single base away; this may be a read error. The CDR3 is CASSLTVYQSQHF. CDR3 DNA sequence: TGTGCCAGCAGCCTGACAGTTTATCAGTCCCAGCATTTT. The chain uses TRBV12-3 or TRBV12-4 and TRBJ1-5; D is perhaps TRBD1 (5 bases). This CDR3 is built from 13 residues.

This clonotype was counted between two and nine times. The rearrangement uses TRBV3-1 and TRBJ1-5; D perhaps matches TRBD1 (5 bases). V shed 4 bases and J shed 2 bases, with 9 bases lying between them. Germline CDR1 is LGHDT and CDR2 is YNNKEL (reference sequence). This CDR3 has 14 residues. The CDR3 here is CASSLGLRNQPQHF. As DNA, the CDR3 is TGTGCCAGCAGCCTGGGGCTACGCAATCAGCCCCAGCATTTT.

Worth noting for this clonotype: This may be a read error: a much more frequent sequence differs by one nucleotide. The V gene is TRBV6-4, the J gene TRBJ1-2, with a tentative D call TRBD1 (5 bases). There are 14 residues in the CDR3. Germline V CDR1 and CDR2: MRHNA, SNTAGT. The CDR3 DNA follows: TGTGCCGGCAGTCGGGACGGGGGAGCGGGCGGCTACACCTTC. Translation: CAGSRDGGAGGYTF.

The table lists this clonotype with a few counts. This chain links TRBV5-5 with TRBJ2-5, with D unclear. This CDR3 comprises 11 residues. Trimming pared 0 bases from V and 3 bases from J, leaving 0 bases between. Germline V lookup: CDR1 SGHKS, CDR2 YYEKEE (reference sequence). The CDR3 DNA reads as TGTGCCAGCAGCTTGGAAGAGACCCAGTACTTC. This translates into CASSLEETQYF.

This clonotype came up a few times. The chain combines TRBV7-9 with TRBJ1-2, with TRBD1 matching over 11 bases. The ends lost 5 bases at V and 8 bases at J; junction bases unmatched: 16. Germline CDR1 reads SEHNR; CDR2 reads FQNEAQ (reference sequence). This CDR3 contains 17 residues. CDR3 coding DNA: TGTGCCAGCAGCCGAAATGTGGACAGGGGGCGCGTGGGAGGCTACACCTTC. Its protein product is CASSRNVDRGRVGGYTF.

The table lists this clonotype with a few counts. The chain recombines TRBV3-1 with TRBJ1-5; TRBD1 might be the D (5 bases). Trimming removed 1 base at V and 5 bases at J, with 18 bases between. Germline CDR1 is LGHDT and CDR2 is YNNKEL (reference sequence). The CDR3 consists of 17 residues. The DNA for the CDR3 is TGTGCCAGCAGCCAAGCGGGGGTCGGACGTTCGTATCAGCCCCAGCATTTT. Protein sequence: CASSQAGVGRSYQPQHF.

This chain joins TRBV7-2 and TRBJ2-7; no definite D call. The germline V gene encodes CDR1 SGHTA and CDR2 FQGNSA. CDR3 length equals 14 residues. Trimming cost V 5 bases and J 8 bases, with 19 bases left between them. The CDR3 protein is CASSGRLAAEQQYF. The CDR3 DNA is TGTGCCAGCAGCGGACGACTGGCCGCGGAGCAGCAGTACTTC.

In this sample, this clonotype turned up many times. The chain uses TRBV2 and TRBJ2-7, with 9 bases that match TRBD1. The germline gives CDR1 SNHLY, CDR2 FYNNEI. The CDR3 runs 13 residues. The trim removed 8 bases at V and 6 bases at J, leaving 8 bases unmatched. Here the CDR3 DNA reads TGTGCCAGCTCCGGGACAGGGTTCGGCGAGCAGTACTTC. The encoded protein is CASSGTGFGEQYF.

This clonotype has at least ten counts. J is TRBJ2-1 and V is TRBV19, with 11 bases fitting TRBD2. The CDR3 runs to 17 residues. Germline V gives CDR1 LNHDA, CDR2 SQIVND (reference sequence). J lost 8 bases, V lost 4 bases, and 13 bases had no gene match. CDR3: CASSNLPFASGRYEQFF. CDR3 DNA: TGTGCCAGTAGTAATCTCCCCTTTGCTAGCGGGAGGTATGAGCAGTTCTTC.

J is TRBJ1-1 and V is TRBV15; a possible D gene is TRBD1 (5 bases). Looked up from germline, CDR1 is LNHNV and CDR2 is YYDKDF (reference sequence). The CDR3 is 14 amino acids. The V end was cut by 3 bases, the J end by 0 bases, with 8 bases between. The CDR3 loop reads CATSSRAMNTEAFF. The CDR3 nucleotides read TGTGCCACCAGCAGCAGGGCGATGAACACTGAAGCTTTCTTT.

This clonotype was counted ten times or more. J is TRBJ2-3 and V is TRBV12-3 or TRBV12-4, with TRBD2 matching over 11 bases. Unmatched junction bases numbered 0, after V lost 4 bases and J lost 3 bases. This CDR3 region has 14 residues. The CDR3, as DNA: TGTGCCAGCAGTTGGACTAGCGGGACAGATACGCAGTATTTT. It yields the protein CASSWTSGTDTQYF.

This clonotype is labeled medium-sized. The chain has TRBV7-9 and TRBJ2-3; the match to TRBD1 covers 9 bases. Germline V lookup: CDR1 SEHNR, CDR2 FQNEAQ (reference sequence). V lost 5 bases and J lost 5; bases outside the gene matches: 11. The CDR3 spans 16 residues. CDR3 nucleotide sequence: TGTGCCAGCAGCCTCCCTGGGGACAGGGCTCTAGATACGCAGTATTTT. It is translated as CASSLPGDRALDTQYF. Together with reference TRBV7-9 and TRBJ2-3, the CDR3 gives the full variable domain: DTGVSQNPRHKITKRGQNVTFRCDPISEHNRLYWYRQTLGQGPEFLTYFQNEAQLEKSRLLSDRFSAERPKGSFSTLEIQRTEQGDSAMYLCASSLPGDRALDTQYFGPGTRLTVL.

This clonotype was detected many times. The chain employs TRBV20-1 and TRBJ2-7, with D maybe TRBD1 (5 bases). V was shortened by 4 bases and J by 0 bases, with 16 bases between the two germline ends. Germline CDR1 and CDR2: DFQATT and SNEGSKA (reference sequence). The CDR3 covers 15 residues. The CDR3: CSAKRSAGPSYEQYF. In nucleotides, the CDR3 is TGCAGTGCTAAGAGATCGGCAGGGCCCTCCTACGAGCAGTACTTC.

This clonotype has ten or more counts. CDR3 DNA: TGTGCCAGCAGAGTCAGCGGGGGCAACCTCTACGAGCAGTACTTC. Translating it yields CASRVSGGNLYEQYF. The chain recombines TRBV27 with TRBJ2-7; 8 bases are shared with TRBD2. V was clipped by 6 bases and J by 3 bases; unmatched bases: 10. CDR3 length: 15 residues. CDR1 is MNHEY and CDR2 is SMNVEV in the germline V gene (reference sequence).

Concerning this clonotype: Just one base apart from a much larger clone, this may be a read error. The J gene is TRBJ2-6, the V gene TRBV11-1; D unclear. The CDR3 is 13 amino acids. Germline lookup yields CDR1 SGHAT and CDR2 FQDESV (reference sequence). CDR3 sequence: CGSSFSGANVLTF. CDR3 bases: TGTGGCAGCAGCTTTTCGGGGGCCAACGTCCTGACTTTC.

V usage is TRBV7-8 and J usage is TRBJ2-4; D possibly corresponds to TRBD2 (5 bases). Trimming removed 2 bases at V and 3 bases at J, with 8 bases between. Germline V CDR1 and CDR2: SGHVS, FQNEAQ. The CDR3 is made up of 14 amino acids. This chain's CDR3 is CASSLLARKNIQYF. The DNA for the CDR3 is TGTGCCAGCAGCTTACTAGCTCGCAAAAACATTCAGTACTTC.

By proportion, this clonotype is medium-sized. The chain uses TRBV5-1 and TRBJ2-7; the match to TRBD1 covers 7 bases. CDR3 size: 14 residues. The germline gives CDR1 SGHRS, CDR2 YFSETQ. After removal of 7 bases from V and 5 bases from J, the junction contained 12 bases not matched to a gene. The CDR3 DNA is TGCGCCAGCTTCGAGGGACAGCCTGGGAACGAGCAGTACTTC. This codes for CASFEGQPGNEQYF.

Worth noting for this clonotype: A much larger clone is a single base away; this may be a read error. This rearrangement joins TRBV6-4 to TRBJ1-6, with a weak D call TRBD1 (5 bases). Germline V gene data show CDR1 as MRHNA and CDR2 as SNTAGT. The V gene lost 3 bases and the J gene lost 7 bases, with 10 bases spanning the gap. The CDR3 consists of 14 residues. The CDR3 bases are TGTGCCAGCAGTGAGTTCTCAGGGAATTCACCCCTCCACTTT. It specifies CASSEFSGNSPLHF.

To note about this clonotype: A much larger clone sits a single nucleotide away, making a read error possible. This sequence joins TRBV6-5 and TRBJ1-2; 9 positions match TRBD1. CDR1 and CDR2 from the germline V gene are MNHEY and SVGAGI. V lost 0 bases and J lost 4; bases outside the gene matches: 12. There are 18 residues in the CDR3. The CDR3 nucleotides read TGTGCCAGCAGTTACTCGAGGCCCTCGGGACAGGGACCCTATGGCTACACCTTC. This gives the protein CASSYSRPSGQGPYGYTF.

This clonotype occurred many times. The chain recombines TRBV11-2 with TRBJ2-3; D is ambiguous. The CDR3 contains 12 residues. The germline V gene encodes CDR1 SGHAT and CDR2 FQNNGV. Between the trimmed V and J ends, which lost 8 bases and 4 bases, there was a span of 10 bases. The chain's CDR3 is CASLARSDTQYF. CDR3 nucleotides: TGTGCCAGCCTCGCGCGGTCAGATACGCAGTATTTT.

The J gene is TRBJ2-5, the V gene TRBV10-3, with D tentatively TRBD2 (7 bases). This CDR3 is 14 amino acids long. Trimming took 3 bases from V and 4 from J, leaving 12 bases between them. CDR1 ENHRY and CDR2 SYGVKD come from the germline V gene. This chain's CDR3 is CAISDNRGGETQYF. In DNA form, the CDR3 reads TGTGCCATCAGTGATAATAGGGGGGGAGAGACCCAGTACTTC.

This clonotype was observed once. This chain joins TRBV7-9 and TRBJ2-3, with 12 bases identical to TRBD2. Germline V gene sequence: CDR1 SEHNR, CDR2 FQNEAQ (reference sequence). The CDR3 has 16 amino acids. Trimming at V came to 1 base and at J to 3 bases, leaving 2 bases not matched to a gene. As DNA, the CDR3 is TGTGCCAGCAGCTTAGGACTAGCGGGAGTTACAGATACGCAGTATTTT. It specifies CASSLGLAGVTDTQYF.

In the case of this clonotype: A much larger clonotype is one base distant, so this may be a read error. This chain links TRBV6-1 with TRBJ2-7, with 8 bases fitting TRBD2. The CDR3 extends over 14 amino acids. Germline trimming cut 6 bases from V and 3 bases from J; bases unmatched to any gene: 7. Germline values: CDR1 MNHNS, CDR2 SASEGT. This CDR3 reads CASRPSGSYYEQYF. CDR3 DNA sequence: TGTGCCAGCAGACCCAGCGGGAGCTACTACGAGCAGTACTTC.

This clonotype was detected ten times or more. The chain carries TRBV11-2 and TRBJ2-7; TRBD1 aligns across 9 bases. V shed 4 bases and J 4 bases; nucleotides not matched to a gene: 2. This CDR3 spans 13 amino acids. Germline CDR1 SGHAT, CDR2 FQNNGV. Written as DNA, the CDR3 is TGTGCCAGCAGCTCGGGACAGGGTTACGAGCAGTACTTC. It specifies CASSSGQGYEQYF. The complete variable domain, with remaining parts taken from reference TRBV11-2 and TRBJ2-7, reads EAGVAQSPRYKIIEKRQSVAFWCNPISGHATLYWYQQILGQGPKLLIQFQNNGVVDDSQLPKDRFSAERLKGVDSTLKIQPAKLEDSAVYLCASSSGQGYEQYFGPGTRLTVT.